One and the same sample provided the 24 T cell receptor beta chains below, sequenced in a study of cytomegalovirus exposure and HLA in healthy donors. The PCR ran on 60 Vbeta and 13 Jbeta primers. Clones were read by immunoSEQ multiplex PCR, and TCRdb kept only the in-frame ones, dropping some. The sample has roughly 51,000 clones. What was sequenced was PBMCs. Receptors originate from a woman between 50 and 59 years old in good health and CMV-seropositive.

The rearrangement joins TRBV4-1 to TRBJ1-3, with TRBD1 as a possible D gene (5 bases). Germline V gene lookup returns CDR1 MGHRA and CDR2 YSYEKL. V lost 3 bases to trimming and J lost 1 base, with 13 bases between them. CDR3 length: 16 amino acids. This CDR3 is CASSHSRQKSGNTIYF. The DNA of the CDR3 is TGCGCCAGCAGCCATTCCCGACAGAAATCTGGAAACACCATATATTTT.

The chain uses TRBV7-3 and TRBJ2-3; the D gene is possibly TRBD2 (6 bases). This CDR3 region has 15 residues. Germline lookup yields CDR1 SGHTA and CDR2 FQGTGA. Trimming stripped 4 bases from V and 0 bases from J, with 11 bases between. CDR3 protein: CASSSRRGSTDTQYF. CDR3 nucleotides: TGTGCCAGCAGCTCGCGCCGGGGGAGCACAGATACGCAGTATTTT.

This sequence joins TRBV28 and TRBJ1-3, with D possibly TRBD1 on 6 matching bases. In germline, CDR1 is MDHEN, CDR2 SYDVKM. The ends were cut back, 4 bases at V and 2 bases at J, with 6 bases in the middle. This CDR3 has 13 amino acids. The CDR3 is CASSSGAGNTIYF. As DNA, the CDR3 is TGTGCCAGCAGTTCAGGGGCTGGAAACACCATATATTTT.

This clone counts as medium-sized by frequency. This sequence joins TRBV7-7 and TRBJ2-1; 8 nucleotides match TRBD1. Per germline, CDR1 SSHAT and CDR2 FNYEAQ (reference sequence). The CDR3 extends over 15 amino acids. The trim removed 2 bases at V and 6 bases at J, leaving 6 bases unmatched. In nucleotides, the CDR3 is TGTGCCAGCAGCTTATTCCGGACAGGGCCCAATGAGCAGTTCTTC. This encodes CASSLFRTGPNEQFF. Complete variable domain (other parts from reference TRBV7-7 and TRBJ2-1): GAGVSQSPRYKVTKRGQDVTLRCDPISSHATLYWYQQALGQGPEFLTYFNYEAQPDKSGLPSDRFSAERPEGSISTLTIQRTEQRDSAMYRCASSLFRTGPNEQFFGPGTRLTVL.

The chain recombines TRBV7-9 with TRBJ2-2; TRBD2 matches 10 bases. Germline V CDR1 and CDR2: SEHNR, FQNEAQ (reference sequence). The CDR3 covers 17 residues. J lost 0 bases, V lost 4 bases, and 5 bases had no gene match. CDR3: CASSSQRGGPNTGELFF. CDR3 in DNA: TGTGCCAGCAGCTCGCAGCGGGGGGGCCCGAACACCGGGGAGCTGTTTTTT.

The chain uses TRBV6-4 and TRBJ1-2, with D possibly being TRBD1 (5 bases). In germline, CDR1 is MRHNA, CDR2 SNTAGT. This CDR3 is 15 amino acids long. V lost 0 bases, J lost 4 bases, and 12 bases lay in between. The CDR3 sequence is CASSDSGAGTYGYTF. CDR3 sequence (DNA): TGTGCCAGCAGTGACTCGGGAGCGGGGACCTATGGCTACACCTTC.

The CDR3 is CASGQMNTEAFF. The CDR3 DNA reads TGTGCCAGCGGCCAGATGAACACTGAAGCTTTCTTT. This chain uses TRBV5-5 with TRBJ1-1; no clear D. V was trimmed by 7 bases and J by 0 bases, leaving 7 bases between them. The CDR3 spans 12 residues. Per the germline V gene, CDR1 is SGHKS and CDR2 is YYEKEE (reference sequence). Complete variable domain (other parts from reference TRBV5-5 and TRBJ1-1): DAGVTQSPTHLIKTRGQQVTLRCSPISGHKSVSWYQQVLGQGPQFIFQYYEKEERGRGNFPDRFSARQFPNYSSELNVNALLLGDSALYLCASGQMNTEAFFGQGTRLTVV.

The V and J genes are TRBV25-1 and TRBJ2-3, with 8 bases identical to TRBD1. The CDR3 runs 15 residues. J gave up 2 bases and V 5 bases, and 6 bases lay outside the gene matches. Germline-derived CDR1 and CDR2 are MGHDK and SYGVNS. The CDR3 spells CASSHRGFYTDTQYF. In nucleotides, the CDR3 is TGTGCCAGCAGTCACAGGGGGTTTTACACAGATACGCAGTATTTT.

The rearrangement joins TRBV7-7 to TRBJ2-1, with TRBD2 identical over 9 bases. V shed 5 bases and J 9 bases; nucleotides not matched to a gene: 8. The CDR3 length is 14 residues. Germline loops: CDR1 SSHAT, CDR2 FNYEAQ (reference sequence). The CDR3 sequence is CASSPGGGRGEQFF. The DNA of the CDR3 is TGTGCCAGCAGCCCGGGGGGCGGGAGGGGTGAGCAGTTCTTC. Combining the CDR3 with reference TRBV7-7 and TRBJ2-1 gives the whole variable domain GAGVSQSPRYKVTKRGQDVTLRCDPISSHATLYWYQQALGQGPEFLTYFNYEAQPDKSGLPSDRFSAERPEGSISTLTIQRTEQRDSAMYRCASSPGGGRGEQFFGPGTRLTVL.

The chain uses TRBV6-4 and TRBJ2-3; 9 positions match TRBD1. After removal of 5 bases from V and 2 bases from J, the junction contained 5 bases not matched to a gene. The CDR3 totals 15 residues. Germline CDR1 MRHNA, CDR2 SNTAGT. The CDR3 here is CASSRDRATTDTQYF. CDR3 bases: TGTGCCAGCAGTAGGGACAGGGCAACCACAGATACGCAGTATTTT.

The chain is built from TRBV30 and TRBJ2-1; 10 bases align to TRBD2. The CDR3 loop spans 13 amino acids. With V trimmed by 4 bases and J by 5 bases, 2 bases remained unmatched. CDR1 and CDR2 from the germline V gene are GTSNPN and SVGIG (reference sequence). This CDR3 reads CAWTLAGDNEQFF. DNA for the CDR3: TGTGCCTGGACCCTAGCGGGGGACAATGAGCAGTTCTTC. Full variable domain (outside the CDR3, taken from reference TRBV30 and TRBJ2-1): SQTIHQWPATLVQPVGSPLSLECTVEGTSNPNLYWYRQAAGRGLQLLFYSVGIGQISSEVPQNLSASRPQDRQFILSSKKLLLSDSGFYLCAWTLAGDNEQFFGPGTRLTVL.

The V gene is TRBV19, the J gene TRBJ1-5, with D possibly TRBD1 on 6 matching bases. The CDR3 totals 15 residues. The germline V gene has CDR1 LNHDA and CDR2 SQIVND (reference sequence). V gave up 6 bases and J gave up 6 bases, with 18 bases separating them. The CDR3 DNA reads TGTGCCAGTAGAGGTGACAGGAGTGTTGGTCAGCCCCAGCATTTT. This encodes CASRGDRSVGQPQHF.

Of note for this clone: Additional DNA sequences in this sample encode the identical CDR3. The rearrangement uses TRBV4-2 and TRBJ2-1, with 15 bases fitting TRBD2. CDR1 is LGHNA, CDR2 YNFKEQ, per germline. The CDR3 covers 17 residues. The ends lost 0 bases at V and 6 bases at J; junction bases unmatched: 3. The CDR3 sequence: CASSQDRTSGRGNEQFF. In nucleotides, the CDR3 is TGTGCCAGCAGCCAAGACAGGACTAGCGGGAGGGGCAATGAGCAGTTCTTC.

The chain carries TRBV9 and TRBJ1-6; 10 positions match TRBD1. The CDR3 sequence is 14 residues long. Germline V gene lookup returns CDR1 SGDLS and CDR2 YYNGEE. The trim removed 0 bases at V and 10 bases at J, leaving 1 base unmatched. The DNA of the CDR3 is TGTGCCAGCAGCGTAGTGGGACAGGGGTCACCCCTCCACTTT. Protein: CASSVVGQGSPLHF.

This CDR3 reads CASSPSAGANVLTF. In nucleotides, the CDR3 is TGTGCCAGCAGCCCCTCGGCTGGGGCCAACGTCCTGACTTTC. The rearrangement links TRBV7-3 to TRBJ2-6, with D hard to call. This CDR3 contains 14 residues. V lost 5 bases and J 2 bases, leaving 7 bases between the germline ends. The germline gives CDR1 SGHTA, CDR2 FQGTGA.

The chain carries TRBV4-2 and TRBJ2-1; D might be TRBD2 (6 bases). V was pared by 0 bases and J by 6 bases, with 15 bases between. CDR3 length: 16 amino acids. CDR1 and CDR2 from the germline V gene are LGHNA and YNFKEQ. The DNA of the CDR3 is TGTGCCAGCAGCCAAGATGGGGCGGGGAGGTCCAATGAGCAGTTCTTC. Amino acid sequence: CASSQDGAGRSNEQFF.

As DNA, the CDR3 is TGCGCCAGCAGCCAACGAGGGGGCGGACGCGATGAGCAGTTCTTC. It yields the protein CASSQRGGGRDEQFF. The chain joins TRBV4-3 to TRBJ2-1; TRBD1 aligns across 7 bases. The J segment lost 8 bases and the V segment lost 2 bases, leaving 9 bases of the junction unmatched. This CDR3 region has 15 residues. CDR1 is LGHNA, CDR2 YSLEER, per germline.

The V and J genes are TRBV6-1 and TRBJ2-1; 7 bases fit TRBD1. This CDR3 region has 12 residues. CDR1 is MNHNS, CDR2 SASEGT, per germline. The V gene end was trimmed by 10 bases and the J gene end by 7 bases; junction bases not matched to a gene: 7. The CDR3 loop reads CATTTGRNEQFF. CDR3 bases: TGTGCCACGACGACAGGGAGAAATGAGCAGTTCTTC.

The V and J genes are TRBV30 and TRBJ1-4; D might be TRBD1 (5 bases). CDR3 length: 12 residues. Looked up from germline, CDR1 is GTSNPN and CDR2 is SVGIG (reference sequence). The CDR3 loop is CAESGSNEKLFF. The CDR3 nucleotides are TGTGCGGAGTCAGGGTCTAATGAAAAACTGTTTTTT.

The V call is TRBV30, the J call TRBJ2-7, with TRBD2 matching over 11 bases. Germline V lookup: CDR1 GTSNPN, CDR2 SVGIG (reference sequence). The CDR3 consists of 17 residues. V gave up 2 bases and J gave up 2 bases; unmatched junction bases: 11. This CDR3 is CAWSLGLAGGFTYEQYF. As DNA, the CDR3 is TGTGCCTGGAGTCTGGGTCTAGCGGGGGGATTCACCTACGAGCAGTACTTC.

This sequence joins TRBV7-9 and TRBJ1-3; D may be TRBD1 (6 bases). The V end lost 3 bases, the J end lost 0 bases, and 12 bases lay between the germline ends. Germline V gives CDR1 SEHNR, CDR2 FQNEAQ (reference sequence). The CDR3 is made up of 16 amino acids. CDR3: CASSFEAGASGNTIYF. In nucleotides, the CDR3 is TGTGCCAGCAGCTTTGAGGCAGGGGCCTCTGGAAACACCATATATTTT. The whole variable domain, remainder taken from reference TRBV7-9 and TRBJ1-3, is DTGVSQNPRHKITKRGQNVTFRCDPISEHNRLYWYRQTLGQGPEFLTYFQNEAQLEKSRLLSDRFSAERPKGSFSTLEIQRTEQGDSAMYLCASSFEAGASGNTIYFGEGSWLTVV.

The gene calls are TRBV2 and TRBJ1-5; D possibly corresponds to TRBD1 (6 bases). V was trimmed by 6 bases and J by 0 bases, leaving 12 bases between them. The CDR3 length is 15 residues. Germline CDR1 and CDR2: SNHLY and FYNNEI. CDR3 region: CASRADRHSNQPQHF. Here the CDR3 DNA reads TGTGCCAGCAGAGCCGACAGGCATAGCAATCAGCCCCAGCATTTT. The full variable domain, completed using reference TRBV2 and TRBJ1-5, is EPEVTQTPSHQVTQMGQEVILRCVPISNHLYFYWYRQILGQKVEFLVSFYNNEISEKSEIFDDQFSVERPDGSNFTLKIRSTKLEDSAMYFCASRADRHSNQPQHFGDGTRLSIL.

The chain has TRBV5-1 and TRBJ2-7, with D possibly TRBD2 on 5 matching bases. V lost 4 bases to trimming and J lost 8 bases, with 19 bases between them. Germline CDR1 and CDR2: SGHRS and YFSETQ. The length of the CDR3 is 14 residues. The DNA for the CDR3 is TGCGCCAGCAGCACCGGGAACAGCCACACCCAGCAGTACTTC. Residues: CASSTGNSHTQQYF.

The V and J genes are TRBV7-2 and TRBJ1-1, with 8 bases aligning to TRBD1. This CDR3 has 15 residues. V lost 5 bases and J lost 0; bases outside the gene matches: 5. Germline V CDR1 and CDR2: SGHTA, FQGNSA. This chain's CDR3 is CASSDRGRVNTEAFF. Here the CDR3 DNA reads TGTGCCAGCAGCGACAGGGGAAGGGTGAACACTGAAGCTTTCTTT.